What follows is one T cell receptor beta chain and its context. Per the authors' pipeline: Estimated nucleated cell counts came from reference gene primer amplification. Data came from immunoSEQ multiplex PCR; TCRdb stores just in-frame clones and leaves some out. That table is the source of V, J and clone size, and D and trimming were worked out from the DNA. Seen here are fewer than 500,000 clones, 86% observed once, and the top ten hold 1.4%. This specimen belongs to a study of blood T cell repertoires in COVID-19. Across the whole study: Samples of COVID-19 (acute and convalescent) were obtained from the United States, Italy and Spain. T cells, B-cell-depleted T cells, or PBMCs supplied cDNA or gDNA.

Trimming took 0 bases from V and 0 from J, leaving 12 bases between them. CDR3 length equals 16 residues. CDR1 is SGHRS, CDR2 YFSETQ, per germline. The gene calls are TRBV5-1 and TRBJ1-2, with D possibly being TRBD1 (5 bases). Sequencing was carried out using peripheral blood. The TCR sequence derives from a woman aged 25-40 years with active or convalescent COVID-19. The CDR3 loop is CASSLANGAANYGYTF. CDR3 in DNA: TGCGCCAGCAGCTTGGCCAATGGGGCAGCTAACTATGGCTACACCTTC.